Listed here are 12 T cell receptor beta chains from one sample, sequenced in a study of T-cell memory formation after mild COVID-19. TCRdb independently ran MiXCR on the 5' RACE reads; one entry per CDR3 protein. The table records some 300,000 distinct CDR3 sequences, just under 20% of them present only once. Material for sequencing was PBMCs or a T cell subset sorted from them (not recorded which). Receptor source: a man younger than 35 who had mild COVID-19 (a few samples of this study predate the infection). Cell type and time point are not known.

This clonotype appeared a few times. The gene calls are TRBV20-1 and TRBJ2-3; maybe TRBD1 (5 bases). The CDR3 is 15 residues long. CDR1 is DFQATT and CDR2 is SNEGSKA in the germline V gene (reference sequence). With 6 bases removed from V and 3 bases from J, the gap between germline ends came to 19 bases. The CDR3 coding sequence is TGCAGTGCGCCATGGGGCCAGGGTGCGACAGATACGCAGTATTTT. Translated: CSAPWGQGATDTQYF.

The gene calls are TRBV5-1 and TRBJ1-2, with TRBD1 matching 8 bases. The V and J ends lost 4 bases and 5 bases, in that order; junction bases with no gene match: 7. Germline V gene data show CDR1 as SGHRS and CDR2 as YFSETQ. The CDR3 loop spans 14 amino acids. DNA for the CDR3: TGCGCCAGCAGCCAGGACAGGGAAGTTTATGGCTACACCTTC. It codes for CASSQDREVYGYTF.

This CDR3 reads CASSLDREQGEQFF. CDR3 DNA sequence: TGCGCCAGCAGCTTGGACAGGGAGCAGGGTGAGCAGTTCTTC. The V gene is TRBV5-1, the J gene TRBJ2-1, with TRBD1 as a possible D gene (6 bases). Germline CDR1 SGHRS, CDR2 YFSETQ. The CDR3 contains 14 residues. V dropped 0 bases and J dropped 9 bases, with 13 bases sitting between them.

There are a few counts of this clonotype. The gene calls are TRBV2 and TRBJ1-5, with a possible D match to TRBD1 (5 bases). Germline V lookup: CDR1 SNHLY, CDR2 FYNNEI. The length of the CDR3 is 14 residues. V was clipped by 5 bases and J by 6 bases, with 14 bases between them. The DNA for the CDR3 is TGTGCCAGCAGTAAAGGGGAACTCAGTCAGCCCCAGCATTTT. Its protein product is CASSKGELSQPQHF.

The chain carries TRBV6-2 or TRBV6-3 and TRBJ1-4, with a tentative D call TRBD1 (5 bases). This CDR3 spans 15 amino acids. V lost 6 bases and J 5 bases, leaving 16 bases between the germline ends. Germline assignment: CDR1 MNHEY and CDR2 SVGEGT. The chain's CDR3 is CASSSEQARNEKLFF. The CDR3 bases are TGTGCCAGCAGCTCAGAACAGGCGCGAAATGAAAAACTGTTTTTT.

This chain links TRBV20-1 with TRBJ2-7, with 7 bases aligning to TRBD1. Trimming cost V 3 bases and J 0 bases; bases outside gene matches: 2. The CDR3 has 13 residues. Germline loops: CDR1 DFQATT, CDR2 SNEGSKA (reference sequence). The CDR3: CSARGDSSYEQYF. The CDR3 DNA reads TGCAGTGCTAGGGGGGACAGCTCCTACGAGCAGTACTTC.

The chain employs TRBV19 and TRBJ2-3; D is unresolved. This CDR3 has 14 amino acids. Trimming took off 10 bases at V and 0 bases at J, with 14 bases between the two ends. CDR1 and CDR2 (germline): LNHDA, SQIVND (reference sequence). This CDR3 reads CAIATEDSTDTQYF. Here the CDR3 DNA reads TGTGCCATTGCGACTGAGGATAGCACAGATACGCAGTATTTT.

This clonotype turned up a few times. The chain is built from TRBV14 and TRBJ1-4; 8 bases agree with TRBD1. This CDR3 is built from 15 residues. Germline assignment: CDR1 SGHDN and CDR2 FVKESK. V lost 2 bases, J lost 11 bases, and 10 bases stayed unmatched. The CDR3, as DNA: TGTGCCAGCAGCCAATCCGGGACAGGCCTGATTAAACTGTTTTTT. Its translation is CASSQSGTGLIKLFF.

This sequence joins TRBV5-1 and TRBJ2-1; D is ambiguous. V was trimmed by 6 bases and J by 13 bases, leaving 17 bases between them. Germline values: CDR1 SGHRS, CDR2 YFSETQ. This CDR3 contains 12 residues. CDR3 bases: TGCGCCAGCAACCAAGACCGCCTGGGTCAGTTCTTC. It yields the protein CASNQDRLGQFF.

This clonotype has more than one count but fewer than ten. The chain carries TRBV7-2 and TRBJ1-1; D remains ambiguous. This CDR3 is 13 amino acids long. CDR1 and CDR2 (germline): SGHTA, FQGNSA. V lost 5 bases, J lost 9 bases, and 16 bases lay in between. The CDR3 reads CASSAGGGRKAFF. CDR3 in DNA: TGTGCCAGCAGCGCCGGCGGCGGGCGCAAAGCTTTCTTT.

The chain uses TRBV4-1 and TRBJ2-3; 7 bases match TRBD2. This CDR3 region has 15 residues. Germline CDR1 MGHRA, CDR2 YSYEKL. Losses at the gene ends were 6 bases for V and 0 bases for J; bases not matched to a gene: 6. DNA of the CDR3: TGCGCCAGCAGACAAACGGGGGGAAGCACAGATACGCAGTATTTT. It translates to CASRQTGGSTDTQYF.

This clonotype was seen only a few times. This chain links TRBV2 with TRBJ2-5, with 7 bases identical to TRBD2. V shed 7 bases and J 5 bases; nucleotides not matched to a gene: 7. CDR3 length: 13 residues. In germline, CDR1 is SNHLY, CDR2 FYNNEI. Here the CDR3 DNA reads TGTGCCAGCACGATGGGGGGGAAGGAGACCCAGTACTTC. It yields the protein CASTMGGKETQYF. Full variable domain (missing parts from reference TRBV2 and TRBJ2-5): EPEVTQTPSHQVTQMGQEVILRCVPISNHLYFYWYRQILGQKVEFLVSFYNNEISEKSEIFDDQFSVERPDGSNFTLKIRSTKLEDSAMYFCASTMGGKETQYFGPGTRLLVL.